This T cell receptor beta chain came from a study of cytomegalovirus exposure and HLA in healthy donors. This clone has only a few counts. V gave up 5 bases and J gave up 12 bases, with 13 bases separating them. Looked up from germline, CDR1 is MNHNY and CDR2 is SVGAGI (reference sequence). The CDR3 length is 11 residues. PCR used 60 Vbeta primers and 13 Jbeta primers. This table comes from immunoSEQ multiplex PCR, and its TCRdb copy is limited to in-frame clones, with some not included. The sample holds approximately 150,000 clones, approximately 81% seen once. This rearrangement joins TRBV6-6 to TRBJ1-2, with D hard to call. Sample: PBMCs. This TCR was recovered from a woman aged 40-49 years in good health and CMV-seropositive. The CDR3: CASSPYAGHTF. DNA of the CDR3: TGTGCCAGCAGTCCTTACGCAGGCCACACCTTC.